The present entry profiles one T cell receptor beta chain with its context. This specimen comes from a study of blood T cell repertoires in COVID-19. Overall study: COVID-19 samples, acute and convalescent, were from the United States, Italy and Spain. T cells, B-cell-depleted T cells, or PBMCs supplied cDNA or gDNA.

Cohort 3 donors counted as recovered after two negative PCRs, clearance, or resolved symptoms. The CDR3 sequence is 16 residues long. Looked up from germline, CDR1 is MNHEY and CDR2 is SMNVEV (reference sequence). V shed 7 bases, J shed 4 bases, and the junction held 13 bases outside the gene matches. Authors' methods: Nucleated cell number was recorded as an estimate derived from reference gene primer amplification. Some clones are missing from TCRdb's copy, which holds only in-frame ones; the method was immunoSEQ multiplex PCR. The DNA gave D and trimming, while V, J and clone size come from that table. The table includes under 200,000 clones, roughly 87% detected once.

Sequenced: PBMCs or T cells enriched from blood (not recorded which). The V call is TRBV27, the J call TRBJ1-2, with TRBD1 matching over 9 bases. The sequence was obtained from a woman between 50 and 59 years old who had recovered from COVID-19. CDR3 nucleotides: TGTGCCAGCACTGTAACCGGGGGACAGGGTTTCTATGGCTACACCTTC. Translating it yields CASTVTGGQGFYGYTF.